A selection of T cell receptor beta chains follows, all from one sample in a study of blood T cell repertoires in COVID-19. Data came from immunoSEQ multiplex PCR; TCRdb stores just in-frame clones and leaves some out. This sample has approximately 300,000 clones, with nearly 90% found just once. The sample consisted of peripheral blood. Receptor source: a woman aged 40 to 50 with COVID-19, enrolled during active disease. CDR3s include the opening cysteine and the closing phenylalanine or tryptophan. The D gene is left open where the match is weak. A clone size is listed for some rows: how often the clone was seen (once, few, many), or a class if it is expanded.

J gene: TRBJ1-2; V gene: TRBV28; D gene: NA; clone size: NA; CDR3 protein: CASSLVEGYTF; CDR3 DNA: TGTGCCAGCAGTTTGGTGGAGGGCTACACCTTC
J gene: TRBJ1-5; V gene: TRBV10-1; D gene: NA; clone size: few; CDR3 protein: CASSESEGLGNQPQHF; CDR3 DNA: TGCGCCAGCAGTGAGTCGGAGGGCTTGGGCAATCAGCCCCAGCATTTT
J gene: TRBJ1-6; V gene: TRBV5-1; D gene: TRBD1; clone size: once; CDR3 protein: CASSYGRTGESPLHF; CDR3 DNA: TGCGCCAGCAGCTATGGGCGGACAGGGGAGTCACCCCTCCACTTT
J gene: TRBJ1-3; V gene: TRBV9; D gene: TRBD1; clone size: NA; CDR3 protein: CASSVEGQPWGGNTIYF; CDR3 DNA: TGTGCCAGCAGCGTAGAGGGACAGCCCTGGGGTGGAAACACCATATATTTT
J gene: TRBJ2-5; V gene: TRBV28; D gene: TRBD1; clone size: NA; CDR3 protein: CASGWAGGETQYF; CDR3 DNA: TGTGCCAGCGGGTGGGCAGGGGGAGAGACCCAGTACTTC
J gene: TRBJ1-5; V gene: TRBV6-1; D gene: TRBD1; clone size: few; CDR3 protein: CASSENRGHNQPQHF; CDR3 DNA: TGTGCCAGCAGTGAAAACAGGGGGCACAATCAGCCCCAGCATTTT
J gene: TRBJ1-1; V gene: TRBV30; D gene: TRBD1; clone size: once; CDR3 protein: CAWIEGGDGNTEAFF; CDR3 DNA: TGTGCCTGGATTGAAGGGGGCGACGGAAACACTGAAGCTTTCTTT
J gene: TRBJ1-1; V gene: TRBV7-9; D gene: NA; clone size: NA; CDR3 protein: CASSLGPGNTEAFF; CDR3 DNA: TGTGCCAGCAGCTTAGGTCCGGGGAACACTGAAGCTTTCTTT
J gene: TRBJ2-5; V gene: TRBV27; D gene: NA; clone size: NA; CDR3 protein: CASSFGGQETQYF; CDR3 DNA: TGTGCCAGCAGTTTCGGGGGCCAAGAGACCCAGTACTTC
J gene: TRBJ1-2; V gene: TRBV19; D gene: NA; clone size: NA; CDR3 protein: CASTLFGVGYGYTF; CDR3 DNA: TGTGCCAGTACCCTCTTCGGGGTCGGCTATGGCTACACCTTC
J gene: TRBJ1-3; V gene: TRBV29-1; D gene: NA; clone size: NA; CDR3 protein: CSVEDQSGNTIYF; CDR3 DNA: TGCAGCGTTGAAGATCAGTCTGGAAACACCATATATTTT
J gene: TRBJ1-3; V gene: TRBV5-8; D gene: NA; clone size: NA; CDR3 protein: CASSEQGYSGNTIYF; CDR3 DNA: TGTGCCAGCAGCGAACAGGGTTACTCTGGAAACACCATATATTTT
J gene: TRBJ1-5; V gene: TRBV7-9; D gene: NA; clone size: NA; CDR3 protein: CASTQGGNQPQHF; CDR3 DNA: TGTGCCAGCACCCAAGGAGGGAATCAGCCCCAGCATTTT
J gene: TRBJ1-1; V gene: TRBV6-2/TRBV6-3; D gene: TRBD1; clone size: NA; CDR3 protein: CASSYSSTGYTEAFF; CDR3 DNA: TGTGCCAGCAGTTACTCGTCGACAGGGTATACTGAAGCTTTCTTT
J gene: TRBJ2-1; V gene: TRBV9; D gene: TRBD2; clone size: NA; CDR3 protein: CASSVGPGGNNEQFF; CDR3 DNA: TGTGCCAGCAGCGTAGGGCCGGGAGGGAACAATGAGCAGTTCTTC
J gene: TRBJ2-7; V gene: TRBV14; D gene: TRBD1; clone size: NA; CDR3 protein: CASSLRTGGLVEQYF; CDR3 DNA: TGTGCCAGCAGCCTCCGGACAGGGGGTCTCGTCGAGCAGTACTTC
J gene: TRBJ1-3; V gene: TRBV5-1; D gene: TRBD1; clone size: NA; CDR3 protein: CASSSGQAGNTIYF; CDR3 DNA: TGCGCCAGCAGCTCCGGACAGGCTGGAAACACCATATATTTT
J gene: TRBJ2-3; V gene: TRBV11-2; D gene: NA; clone size: NA; CDR3 protein: CASSLELSTDTQYF; CDR3 DNA: TGTGCCAGCAGCTTAGAACTTAGCACAGATACGCAGTATTTT
J gene: TRBJ1-2; V gene: TRBV28; D gene: TRBD1; clone size: NA; CDR3 protein: CASSRGTGSFGGYTF; CDR3 DNA: TGTGCCAGCAGCCGCGGGACAGGGAGTTTTGGTGGCTACACCTTC
J gene: TRBJ2-7; V gene: TRBV30; D gene: NA; clone size: NA; CDR3 protein: CVPNYEQYF; CDR3 DNA: TGTGTCCCTAACTACGAGCAGTACTTC
J gene: TRBJ1-6; V gene: TRBV6-8; D gene: NA; clone size: NA; CDR3 protein: CAPRGGFTYNSPLHF; CDR3 DNA: TGTGCTCCAAGAGGTGGGTTCACCTATAATTCACCCCTCCACTTT
J gene: TRBJ1-2; V gene: TRBV20-1; D gene: NA; clone size: NA; CDR3 protein: CSASGASGYGYTF; CDR3 DNA: TGCAGTGCTAGTGGGGCCAGTGGCTATGGCTACACCTTC
J gene: TRBJ1-4; V gene: TRBV20-1; D gene: NA; clone size: NA; CDR3 protein: CSARTFEKLFF; CDR3 DNA: TGCAGTGCTAGGACATTTGAAAAACTGTTTTTT
J gene: TRBJ2-5; V gene: TRBV7-2; D gene: NA; clone size: NA; CDR3 protein: CASSPKGRGGETQYF; CDR3 DNA: TGTGCCAGCAGCCCCAAAGGGCGGGGTGGAGAGACCCAGTACTTC
J gene: TRBJ1-2; V gene: TRBV1; D gene: NA; clone size: few; CDR3 protein: CTSSLPLEQGAYGYTF; CDR3 DNA: TGCACCAGCAGCCTTCCTTTGGAACAGGGGGCCTATGGCTACACCTTC
J gene: TRBJ2-3; V gene: TRBV12-3/TRBV12-4; D gene: NA; clone size: NA; CDR3 protein: CASSFVTDTQYF; CDR3 DNA: TGTGCCAGCAGTTTCGTAACAGATACGCAGTATTTT
J gene: TRBJ2-7; V gene: TRBV30; D gene: NA; clone size: NA; CDR3 protein: CAWSGTYEQYF; CDR3 DNA: TGTGCCTGGAGTGGTACCTACGAGCAGTACTTC
J gene: TRBJ1-2; V gene: TRBV12-3/TRBV12-4; D gene: TRBD1; clone size: NA; CDR3 protein: CASSPGQGYGYTF; CDR3 DNA: TGTGCCAGCAGTCCGGGACAGGGCTATGGCTACACCTTC
J gene: TRBJ2-1; V gene: TRBV27; D gene: TRBD2; clone size: NA; CDR3 protein: CASSPNDPTSGRSYNEQFF; CDR3 DNA: TGTGCCAGCAGTCCTAATGATCCGACTAGCGGGAGATCCTACAATGAGCAGTTCTTC
J gene: TRBJ2-5; V gene: TRBV30; D gene: TRBD1; clone size: once; CDR3 protein: CAWGTVQETQYF; CDR3 DNA: TGTGCCTGGGGGACAGTCCAAGAGACCCAGTACTTC
J gene: TRBJ2-5; V gene: TRBV30; D gene: NA; clone size: NA; CDR3 protein: CAWSLGVGGGETQYF; CDR3 DNA: TGTGCCTGGAGCCTCGGGGTGGGTGGAGGGGAGACCCAGTACTTC
J gene: TRBJ1-2; V gene: TRBV7-2; D gene: NA; clone size: NA; CDR3 protein: CASSLDRWYGYTF; CDR3 DNA: TGTGCCAGCAGCTTAGATCGGTGGTATGGCTACACCTTC
J gene: TRBJ2-2; V gene: TRBV30; D gene: NA; clone size: NA; CDR3 protein: CAWSSPNTGELFF; CDR3 DNA: TGTGCCTGGAGTTCTCCGAACACCGGGGAGCTGTTTTTT
J gene: TRBJ2-7; V gene: TRBV19; D gene: NA; clone size: few; CDR3 protein: CASSIMEGYEQYF; CDR3 DNA: TGTGCCAGTAGTATAATGGAGGGCTACGAGCAGTACTTC
J gene: TRBJ1-2; V gene: TRBV6-2/TRBV6-3; D gene: NA; clone size: NA; CDR3 protein: CASSDRTESGYTF; CDR3 DNA: TGTGCCAGCAGCGACAGGACGGAAAGTGGCTACACCTTC
J gene: TRBJ1-4; V gene: TRBV9; D gene: TRBD1; clone size: NA; CDR3 protein: CASSAQGGSPLFF; CDR3 DNA: TGTGCCAGCAGCGCCCAGGGGGGCTCTCCGCTGTTTTTT
J gene: TRBJ1-4; V gene: TRBV7-8; D gene: NA; clone size: NA; CDR3 protein: CASSLNAMREKLFF; CDR3 DNA: TGTGCCAGCAGCTTAAACGCAATGAGAGAAAAACTGTTTTTT